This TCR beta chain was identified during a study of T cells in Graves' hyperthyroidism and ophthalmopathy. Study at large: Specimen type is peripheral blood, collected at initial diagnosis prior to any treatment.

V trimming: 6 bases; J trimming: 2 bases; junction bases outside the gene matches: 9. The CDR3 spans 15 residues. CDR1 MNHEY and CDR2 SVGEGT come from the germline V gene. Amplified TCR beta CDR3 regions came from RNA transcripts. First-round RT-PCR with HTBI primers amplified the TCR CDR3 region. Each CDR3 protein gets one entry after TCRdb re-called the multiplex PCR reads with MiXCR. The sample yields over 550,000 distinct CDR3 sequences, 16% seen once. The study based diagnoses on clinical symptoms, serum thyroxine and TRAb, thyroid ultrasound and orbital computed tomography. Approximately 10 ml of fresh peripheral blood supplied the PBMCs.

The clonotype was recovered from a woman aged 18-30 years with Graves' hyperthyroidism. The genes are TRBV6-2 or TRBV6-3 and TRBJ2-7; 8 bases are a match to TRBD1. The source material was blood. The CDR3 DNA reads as TGTGCCAGCAGCGGTACAGGGGGTTTAGCCTACGAGCAGTACTTC. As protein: CASSGTGGLAYEQYF.